These 24 T cell receptor beta chains were all obtained from the same sample, sequenced in a study of blood T cells in healthy people across ages. The second PCR ran roughly 7 to 11 cycles with a sample-barcoded 5' primer and J-beta primers. In TCRdb, the 5' RACE reads were re-called with MiXCR into one record per CDR3 protein. This sample has some 1.7 million distinct CDR3 sequences; about 28% occur once, and the top ten carry 7.7%. Sequenced sample: blood. These receptor sequences come from a woman aged 30 to 39 in good health.

This clonotype was counted many times. The rearrangement joins TRBV7-2 to TRBJ2-7, with a possible D match to TRBD1 (6 bases). The CDR3 spans 14 residues. Germline V gene data show CDR1 as SGHTA and CDR2 as FQGNSA. V lost 4 bases and J 0 bases, leaving 10 bases between the germline ends. In DNA, the CDR3 is TGTGCCAGCAGCTCCGGACAGCTCTCCTACGAGCAGTACTTC. This gives the protein CASSSGQLSYEQYF. The whole variable domain, remainder taken from reference TRBV7-2 and TRBJ2-7, is GAGVSQSPSNKVTEKGKDVELRCDPISGHTALYWYRQSLGQGLEFLIYFQGNSAPDKSGLPSDRFSAERTGGSVSTLTIQRTQQEDSAVYLCASSSGQLSYEQYFGPGTRLTVT.

Ten or more counts support this clonotype. The J gene is TRBJ2-1, the V gene TRBV7-2; D perhaps matches TRBD2 (5 bases). The CDR3 covers 15 residues. Trimming pared 2 bases from V and 2 bases from J, leaving 10 bases between. Germline-derived CDR1 and CDR2 are SGHTA and FQGNSA. The DNA for the CDR3 is TGTGCCAGCAGCTTAAGAGCGGCGCCCTACAATGAGCAGTTCTTC. Residues: CASSLRAAPYNEQFF.

This clonotype came up many times. This sequence joins TRBV29-1 and TRBJ2-7, with D possibly matching TRBD2 (6 bases). The V gene lost 6 bases and the J gene lost 4 bases, with 22 bases spanning the gap. CDR1 is SQVTM and CDR2 is ANQGSEA in the germline V gene. The CDR3 is made up of 15 amino acids. The CDR3 sequence: CSVTVWGLDLYEQYF. The CDR3, as DNA: TGCAGCGTCACTGTATGGGGACTGGACCTTTACGAGCAGTACTTC.

This clonotype was recorded many times. This CDR3 reads CASSPGPVNTDTQYF. The DNA for the CDR3 is TGTGCCAGCTCACCCGGGCCCGTTAACACAGATACGCAGTATTTT. The chain has TRBV18 and TRBJ2-3, with D hard to call. Germline CDR1 is KGHSH and CDR2 is LQKENI. The CDR3 runs 15 residues. The V gene lost 3 bases and the J gene lost 2 bases, with 12 bases spanning the gap.

Regarding this clonotype: A much larger clone differs by one base, so this may be a read error. This chain joins TRBV29-1 and TRBJ2-4, with 12 bases lining up with TRBD1. Germline V gives CDR1 SQVTM, CDR2 ANQGSEA. J was trimmed by 13 bases and V by 5 bases; bases with no gene match: 12. The length of the CDR3 is 14 residues. The CDR3 bases are TGCAGCGTTAATTCGGGACAGGGGGCTAATGAGCAGTACTTC. Amino acids: CSVNSGQGANEQYF.

The chain uses TRBV4-3 and TRBJ1-1; D unresolved. CDR1 and CDR2 (germline): LGHNA, YSLEER. CDR3 size: 16 residues. V dropped 1 base and J dropped 2 bases, with 14 bases sitting between them. CDR3 DNA sequence: TGCGCCAGCAGCCAAGTAAGGGAGGTCGGCAACACTGAAGCTTTCTTT. This translates into CASSQVREVGNTEAFF.

The chain employs TRBV7-9 and TRBJ1-1, with D possibly matching TRBD1 (6 bases). CDR1 is SEHNR and CDR2 is FQNEAQ in the germline V gene (reference sequence). V lost 4 bases, J lost 6 bases, and 15 bases lay in between. The CDR3 has 14 residues. The CDR3 here is CASSSAGEGAEAFF. CDR3 DNA: TGTGCCAGCAGCTCTGCCGGCGAGGGGGCTGAAGCTTTCTTT.

Concerning this clonotype: A much larger clone lies one base from this, so it may be a read error. The J gene is TRBJ2-4, the V gene TRBV10-3; D call uncertain. Per the germline V gene, CDR1 is ENHRY and CDR2 is SYGVKD. The CDR3 is 9 amino acids. Trimming left V 6 bases short and J 13 bases short, with 7 bases between. CDR3 loop: CAISLKQYF. The DNA for the CDR3 is TGTGCCATCAGCTTAAAGCAGTACTTC.

V and J are TRBV18 and TRBJ1-1; no firm D call. Trimming took off 7 bases at V and 0 bases at J, with 15 bases between the two ends. This CDR3 comprises 15 residues. Germline CDR1 reads KGHSH; CDR2 reads LQKENI. The DNA of the CDR3 is TGTGCCAGCTTCGCGGCAGAAGTTATGAACACTGAAGCTTTCTTT. It is translated as CASFAAEVMNTEAFF.

The chain carries TRBV12-3 or TRBV12-4 and TRBJ2-2, with D possibly being TRBD1 or TRBD2 (5 bases each). This CDR3 has 15 residues. Between the trimmed V and J ends, which lost 3 bases and 1 base, there was a span of 9 bases. CDR3 residues: CASSLIGGNTGELFF. The CDR3 DNA is TGTGCCAGCAGTTTGATTGGGGGGAACACCGGGGAGCTGTTTTTT.

On this clonotype: Because the CDR3 is missing its conserved closing phenylalanine or tryptophan, this is likely a read error. It is unclear where the CDR3 begins or ends on the DNA, so no DNA is shown, and the CDR3 is as TCRdb lists it. This sequence joins TRBV5-6 and TRBJ2-1; the table gives TRBD1 as D, unverified against the DNA. Termini included, the CDR3 measures 15 amino acids. CDR1 and CDR2 from the germline V gene are SGHDT and YYEEEE. CDR3 in amino acids: CASSLAGQGGYTFGS.

This clonotype was counted between two and nine times. The gene calls are TRBV5-5 and TRBJ2-5; 8 positions match TRBD1. V lost 4 bases, J lost 4 bases, and 6 bases stayed unmatched. This CDR3 has 14 residues. Per germline, CDR1 SGHKS and CDR2 YYEKEE (reference sequence). The CDR3 loop is CASSPLGQGETQYF. The CDR3 DNA is TGTGCCAGCAGCCCCCTCGGACAGGGAGAGACCCAGTACTTC.

The chain carries TRBV18 and TRBJ2-7; the D gene is possibly TRBD1 (8 bases). V was shortened by 2 bases and J by 5 bases, with 13 bases between the two germline ends. Per germline, CDR1 KGHSH and CDR2 LQKENI. This CDR3 region has 14 residues. For the CDR3, the DNA is TGTGCCAGCTCACCAGCTACAGGGGGGGACGAGCAGTACTTC. It is translated as CASSPATGGDEQYF.

Ten or more counts support this clonotype. The rearrangement joins TRBV18 to TRBJ2-5; the match to TRBD1 covers 7 bases. This CDR3 has 13 residues. Germline CDR1 is KGHSH and CDR2 is LQKENI. V shed 5 bases, J shed 3 bases, and the junction held 3 bases outside the gene matches. For the CDR3, the DNA is TGTGCCAGCTCATCGGGACAGAAAGAGACCCAGTACTTC. This codes for CASSSGQKETQYF.

For this clonotype: This may be a read error, as it is one base from a much larger clone. The chain carries TRBV20-1 and TRBJ2-1; D might be TRBD2 (5 bases). V was clipped by 5 bases and J by 10 bases, with 12 bases between them. The CDR3 has 11 amino acids. From germline, CDR1 is DFQATT and CDR2 SNEGSKA (reference sequence). The CDR3 DNA follows: TGCAGTGCTGCCGGCGGGCAGGAGCAGTTCTTC. Its protein product is CSAAGGQEQFF.

The rearrangement links TRBV5-4 to TRBJ2-1; D ambiguous. The germline V gene has CDR1 SGHNT and CDR2 YYREEE (reference sequence). The CDR3 contains 17 residues. V was shortened by 1 base and J by 3 bases, with 17 bases between the two germline ends. The CDR3 reads CASSLPLPASFYNEQFF. CDR3 DNA sequence: TGTGCCAGCAGCTTGCCCCTTCCTGCTTCGTTCTACAATGAGCAGTTCTTC. Looking up the rest from reference TRBV5-4 and TRBJ2-1 gives the full variable domain: ETGVTQSPTHLIKTRGQQVTLRCSSQSGHNTVSWYQQALGQGPQFIFQYYREEENGRGNFPPRFSGLQFPNYSSELNVNALELDDSALYLCASSLPLPASFYNEQFFGPGTRLTVL.

The gene calls are TRBV4-3 and TRBJ2-3; TRBD1 matches 8 bases. This CDR3 comprises 17 residues. CDR1 is LGHNA, CDR2 YSLEER, per germline. V shed 0 bases, J shed 1 base, and the junction held 6 bases outside the gene matches. Here the CDR3 reads CASSQDHETGGTDTQYF. In nucleotides, the CDR3 is TGCGCCAGCAGCCAAGATCATGAGACAGGGGGCACAGATACGCAGTATTTT.

Here the CDR3 DNA reads TGTGCCAGCAGTCCACAGGGAAAATCCTACAATGAGCAGTACTTC. It codes for CASSPQGKSYNEQYF. The rearrangement joins TRBV12-3 or TRBV12-4 to TRBJ2-7; weak D call: TRBD1 (6 bases). Trimming stripped 5 bases from V and 7 bases from J, with 21 bases between. The CDR3 sequence is 15 residues long.

A few counts support this clonotype. The rearrangement joins TRBV7-9 to TRBJ2-5; 10 positions agree with TRBD1. V shed 5 bases and J 5 bases; nucleotides not matched to a gene: 11. The germline V gene has CDR1 SEHNR and CDR2 FQNEAQ (reference sequence). This CDR3 spans 16 amino acids. CDR3 in DNA: TGTGCCAGCAGCCAACCGAGACAGGGGGCGGCGGAGACCCAGTACTTC. It translates to CASSQPRQGAAETQYF.

This clonotype was seen only a few times. CDR3 DNA sequence: TGTGCCTGGGAGCAAGGGGAGCAGTTCTTC. Translating gives CAWEQGEQFF. V and J are TRBV30 and TRBJ2-1; D remains unclear. This CDR3 region has 10 residues. Trimming cost V 5 bases and J 10 bases, with 9 bases left between them. Germline loops: CDR1 GTSNPN, CDR2 SVGIG (reference sequence).

This clonotype turned up a few times. V gene TRBV7-9 combines with J gene TRBJ2-5; possibly TRBD2 for D (5 bases). The CDR3 length is 14 residues. Germline CDR1 is SEHNR and CDR2 is FQNEAQ (reference sequence). Trimming cost V 5 bases and J 11 bases, with 21 bases left between them. CDR3 region: CASSEHQLDLEQYF. The CDR3 DNA is TGTGCCAGCAGCGAACACCAACTAGATCTGGAGCAGTACTTC.

The gene calls are TRBV14 and TRBJ2-5; 9 bases map to TRBD2. The germline V gene has CDR1 SGHDN and CDR2 FVKESK. The V segment lost 7 bases and the J segment 2 bases; nucleotides outside the gene matches: 2. The CDR3 runs to 13 residues. In nucleotides, the CDR3 is TGTGCCAGCAATCTAGCGGGGCAAGAGACCCAGTACTTC. Protein sequence: CASNLAGQETQYF.

The chain recombines TRBV2 with TRBJ2-1, with 7 positions matching TRBD2. The closer fit of TRBJ2-7 to the DNA end suggests the J call may be wrong. This CDR3 is 14 amino acids long. CDR1 and CDR2 from the germline V gene are SNHLY and FYNNEI. CDR3 amino acids: CASSPGGSYNEQYF. The CDR3 DNA reads as TGTGCCAGCTCCCCGGGAGGCTCCTACAATGAGCAGTACTTC.

The gene calls are TRBV10-2 and TRBJ1-5; TRBD1 aligns across 8 bases. This CDR3 has 13 amino acids. The germline V gene has CDR1 WSHSY and CDR2 SAAADI. Unmatched junction bases numbered 2, after V lost 3 bases and J lost 7 bases. The CDR3 DNA reads TGCGCCAGCAGTGACAGGGGGCTGCAGCCCCAGCATTTT. This gives the protein CASSDRGLQPQHF.